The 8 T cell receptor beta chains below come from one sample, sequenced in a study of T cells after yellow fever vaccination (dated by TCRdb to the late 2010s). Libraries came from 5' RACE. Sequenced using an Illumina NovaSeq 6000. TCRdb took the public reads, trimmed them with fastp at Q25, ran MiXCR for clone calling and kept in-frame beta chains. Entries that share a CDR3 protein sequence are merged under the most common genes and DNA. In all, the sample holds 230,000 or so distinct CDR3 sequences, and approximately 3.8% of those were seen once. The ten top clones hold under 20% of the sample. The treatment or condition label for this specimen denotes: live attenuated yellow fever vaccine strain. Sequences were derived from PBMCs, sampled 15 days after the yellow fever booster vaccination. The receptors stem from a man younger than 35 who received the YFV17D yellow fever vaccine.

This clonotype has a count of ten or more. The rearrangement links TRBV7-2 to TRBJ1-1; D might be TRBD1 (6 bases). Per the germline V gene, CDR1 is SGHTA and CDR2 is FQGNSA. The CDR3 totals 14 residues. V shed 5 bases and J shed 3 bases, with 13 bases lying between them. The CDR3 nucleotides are TGTGCCAGCAGCAAACCGGGACAATACACTGAAGCTTTCTTT. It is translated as CASSKPGQYTEAFF.

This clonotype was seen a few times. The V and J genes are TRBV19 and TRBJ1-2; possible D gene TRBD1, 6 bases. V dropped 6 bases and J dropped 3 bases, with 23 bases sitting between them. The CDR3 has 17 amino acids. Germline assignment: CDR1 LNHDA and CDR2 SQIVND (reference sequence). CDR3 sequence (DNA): TGTGCCAGTAGGCTAGGGGACAACGACCTATCTTACTATGGCTACACCTTC. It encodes CASRLGDNDLSYYGYTF.

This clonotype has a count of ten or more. This CDR3 reads CASSQGVRSYEQYF. The CDR3 DNA follows: TGTGCCAGCAGCCAGGGGGTCAGATCCTACGAGCAGTACTTC. This rearrangement joins TRBV3-1 to TRBJ2-7; D might be TRBD1 or TRBD2, each matching 5 bases. Trimming removed 3 bases at V and 1 base at J, with 10 bases between. CDR1 is LGHDT and CDR2 is YNNKEL in the germline V gene (reference sequence). The CDR3 has 14 amino acids.

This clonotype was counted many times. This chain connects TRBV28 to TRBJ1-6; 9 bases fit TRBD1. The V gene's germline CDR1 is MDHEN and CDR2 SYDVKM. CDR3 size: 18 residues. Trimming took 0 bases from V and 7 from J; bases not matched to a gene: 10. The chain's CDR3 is CASSLWGQGTLGNSPLHF. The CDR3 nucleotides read TGTGCCAGCAGTTTATGGGGACAGGGTACCTTGGGGAATTCACCCCTCCACTTT.

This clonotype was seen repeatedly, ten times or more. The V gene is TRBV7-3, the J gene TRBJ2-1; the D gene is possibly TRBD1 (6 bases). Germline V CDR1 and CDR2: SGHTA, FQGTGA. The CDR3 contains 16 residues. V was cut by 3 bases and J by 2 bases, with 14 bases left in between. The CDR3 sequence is CASSLYRAKPYNEQFF. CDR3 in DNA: TGTGCCAGCAGCTTGTACAGGGCCAAGCCCTACAATGAGCAGTTCTTC.

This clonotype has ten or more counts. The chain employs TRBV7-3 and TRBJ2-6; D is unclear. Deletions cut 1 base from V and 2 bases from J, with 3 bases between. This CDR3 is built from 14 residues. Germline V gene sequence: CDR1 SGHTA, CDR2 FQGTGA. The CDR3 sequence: CASSLSTGANVLTF. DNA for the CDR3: TGTGCCAGCAGCTTAAGCACTGGGGCCAACGTCCTGACTTTC.

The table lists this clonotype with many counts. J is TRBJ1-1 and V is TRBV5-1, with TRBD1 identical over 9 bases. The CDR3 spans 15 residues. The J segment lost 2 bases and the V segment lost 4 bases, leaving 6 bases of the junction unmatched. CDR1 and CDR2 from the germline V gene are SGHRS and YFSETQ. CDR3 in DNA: TGCGCCAGCAGCGGGCCGGGACAGGGAAACACTGAAGCTTTCTTT. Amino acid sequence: CASSGPGQGNTEAFF.

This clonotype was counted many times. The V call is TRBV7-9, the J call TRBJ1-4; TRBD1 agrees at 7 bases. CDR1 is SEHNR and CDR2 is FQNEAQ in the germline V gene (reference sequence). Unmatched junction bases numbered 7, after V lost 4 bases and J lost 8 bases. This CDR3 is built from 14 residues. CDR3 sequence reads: CASSSTGLSEKLFF. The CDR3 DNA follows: TGTGCCAGCAGCTCGACAGGGCTCTCCGAAAAACTGTTTTTT.